One and the same sample provided the 21 T cell receptor beta chains below, sequenced in a study of cytomegalovirus exposure and HLA in healthy donors. With 60 Vbeta and 13 Jbeta primers, the PCR was carried out. Measured with immunoSEQ multiplex PCR; TCRdb has only the in-frame clones, and not every one. The sample has 130,000 or so clones; 82% are singletons. Sequencing was done on a sample of PBMCs. The receptors here all came from a man aged 18 to 29 in good health and CMV-seropositive.

CDR3 amino acids: CASSPRSRGHTEAFF. CDR3 sequence (DNA): TGTGCCAGTAGTCCCCGTAGCAGGGGGCATACTGAAGCTTTCTTT. The V gene is TRBV19, the J gene TRBJ1-1; 8 nucleotides agree with TRBD1. V was clipped by 5 bases and J by 5 bases; unmatched bases: 10. CDR3 size: 15 residues. Germline assignment: CDR1 LNHDA and CDR2 SQIVND (reference sequence).

V is TRBV28 and J is TRBJ2-5; 9 bases are shared with TRBD1. The DNA end favors TRBJ2-7, so the J call may be wrong. CDR1 and CDR2 from the germline V gene are MDHEN and SYDVKM. The CDR3 spans 15 residues. CDR3 DNA sequence: TGTGCCAGCAGACCACAGGGGGCCTACTCCTACGAGCAGTACTTC. Translated, it gives CASRPQGAYSYEQYF.

The genes are TRBV29-1 and TRBJ2-5; D uncertain. The CDR3 consists of 12 residues. Germline CDR1 SQVTM, CDR2 ANQGSEA. The V end lost 4 bases, the J end lost 6 bases, and 12 bases lay between the germline ends. CDR3 sequence reads: CSVVGVRQTQYF. The DNA for the CDR3 is TGCAGCGTTGTAGGAGTTCGCCAGACCCAGTACTTC.

The chain joins TRBV10-1 to TRBJ2-2; D call uncertain. V lost 2 bases and J lost 4, with 5 bases in between. Germline CDR1 WNHNN, CDR2 SYGVQD (reference sequence). The CDR3 contains 13 residues. CDR3 in amino acids: CASSEVFTGELFF. CDR3 nucleotide sequence: TGCGCCAGCAGTGAGGTCTTCACCGGGGAGCTGTTTTTT.

The chain is built from TRBV5-1 and TRBJ2-2; TRBD1 matches at 9 bases. CDR3 length: 15 amino acids. Germline CDR1 is SGHRS and CDR2 is YFSETQ. The junction had 5 bases not matched to a gene; V was cut back by 7 bases and J by 1 base. This chain's CDR3 is CASGPGQGNTGELFF. Here the CDR3 DNA reads TGCGCCAGCGGTCCGGGACAGGGGAACACCGGGGAGCTGTTTTTT.

The chain joins TRBV10-1 to TRBJ1-2; D is possibly TRBD1 (5 bases). Germline-derived CDR1 and CDR2 are WNHNN and SYGVQD (reference sequence). V was trimmed by 6 bases and J by 4 bases, leaving 12 bases between them. This CDR3 is 13 amino acids long. The CDR3 spells CASSPGGSYGYTF. The CDR3 DNA sequence: TGCGCCAGCAGCCCCGGGGGAAGCTATGGCTACACCTTC.

V gene TRBV28 combines with J gene TRBJ1-1, with D perhaps matching TRBD1 (6 bases). Trimming took off 7 bases at V and 1 base at J, with 7 bases between the two ends. Germline V gene sequence: CDR1 MDHEN, CDR2 SYDVKM. This CDR3 is 12 amino acids long. CDR3 DNA sequence: TGTGCCAGCATGACAGGGAACACTGAAGCTTTCTTT. Translated, it gives CASMTGNTEAFF.

J is TRBJ2-7 and V is TRBV27; possibly TRBD1 for D (6 bases). Trimming removed 5 bases at V and 2 bases at J, with 19 bases between. CDR3 length: 16 residues. Germline V gene data show CDR1 as MNHEY and CDR2 as SMNVEV (reference sequence). The chain's CDR3 is CASSKGGWYGTYEQYF. CDR3 nucleotide sequence: TGTGCCAGCAGTAAAGGGGGTTGGTACGGAACCTACGAGCAGTACTTC.

In this sample, this clone is medium-sized (0.01 to 0.1%). The chain couples TRBV6-6 to TRBJ2-1; 7 positions match TRBD2. In germline, CDR1 is MNHNY, CDR2 SVGAGI (reference sequence). J lost 5 bases, V lost 5 bases, and 12 bases had no gene match. The CDR3 totals 16 residues. The CDR3 reads CASSLTGGSGHNEQFF. The CDR3 DNA follows: TGTGCCAGCAGTCTCACGGGAGGTAGCGGTCACAATGAGCAGTTCTTC.

In its sample, this clone was seen once. The chain employs TRBV19 and TRBJ1-5; unclear D gene. Looked up from germline, CDR1 is LNHDA and CDR2 is SQIVND (reference sequence). This CDR3 is 13 amino acids long. V was trimmed by 3 bases and J by 3 bases, leaving 6 bases between them. Here the CDR3 DNA reads TGTGCCAGTAGTATGCGGGACAATCAGCCCCAGCATTTT. Protein product: CASSMRDNQPQHF. The full variable domain, its missing parts supplied by reference TRBV19 and TRBJ1-5, is DGGITQSPKYLFRKEGQNVTLSCEQNLNHDAMYWYRQDPGQGLRLIYYSQIVNDFQKGDIAEGYSVSREKKESFPLTVTSAQKNPTAFYLCASSMRDNQPQHFGDGTRLSIL.

This clone appeared once. V is TRBV6-5 and J is TRBJ2-4, with TRBD1 matching over 8 bases. The germline gives CDR1 MNHEY, CDR2 SVGAGI. The CDR3 is made up of 14 amino acids. Germline trimming cut 2 bases from V and 7 bases from J; bases unmatched to any gene: 4. CDR3 sequence (DNA): TGTGCCAGCAGTTACGACAGGGGAGTGAACATTCAGTACTTC. Translated: CASSYDRGVNIQYF.

CDR3 sequence (DNA): TGCGCCAGCAGCCCCGGACAGGAGTCTGGCGGGGAGCTGTTTTTT. Translated, it gives CASSPGQESGGELFF. This chain uses TRBV4-1 with TRBJ2-2, with 7 bases matching TRBD1. With 4 bases clipped from V and 7 bases from J, the junction kept 9 bases outside the gene matches. The CDR3 is made up of 15 amino acids. Germline V gene lookup returns CDR1 MGHRA and CDR2 YSYEKL.

This clone has just one count. The chain carries TRBV10-3 and TRBJ2-7, with D perhaps TRBD2 (6 bases). Germline CDR1 ENHRY, CDR2 SYGVKD. CDR3 length: 16 amino acids. Trimming pared 3 bases from V and 0 bases from J, leaving 15 bases between. The CDR3 DNA is TGTGCCATCAGTGACGGAGTAGCGGAAAACTCCTACGAGCAGTACTTC. It encodes CAISDGVAENSYEQYF.

This clone occurred once. The genes are TRBV19 and TRBJ1-1; D is unclear. This CDR3 has 13 amino acids. Germline V gene lookup returns CDR1 LNHDA and CDR2 SQIVND (reference sequence). The V end lost 4 bases, the J end lost 1 base, and 7 bases lay between the germline ends. The CDR3 DNA reads as TGTGCCAGTAGTAAGACTGGGAACACTGAAGCTTTCTTT. Translated, it gives CASSKTGNTEAFF.

The genes are TRBV7-3 and TRBJ1-1; a weak D match, TRBD1 (5 bases). The V end lost 2 bases, the J end lost 2 bases, and 9 bases lay between the germline ends. The germline V gene has CDR1 SGHTA and CDR2 FQGTGA. The CDR3 covers 14 residues. The CDR3 loop reads CASSLGGGNTEAFF. The CDR3 DNA is TGTGCCAGCAGCTTAGGCGGGGGAAACACTGAAGCTTTCTTT. Supplemented by reference TRBV7-3 and TRBJ1-1, the full variable domain reads GAGVSQTPSNKVTEKGKYVELRCDPISGHTALYWYRQSLGQGPEFLIYFQGTGAADDSGLPNDRFFAVRPEGSVSTLKIQRTERGDSAVYLCASSLGGGNTEAFFGQGTRLTVV.

This chain links TRBV25-1 with TRBJ2-2, with D possibly matching TRBD2 (5 bases). V lost 5 bases and J 4 bases, leaving 5 bases between the germline ends. Looked up from germline, CDR1 is MGHDK and CDR2 is SYGVNS. This CDR3 comprises 12 residues. CDR3 in amino acids: CASSRGTGELFF. The CDR3, as DNA: TGTGCCAGCAGTCGGGGCACCGGGGAGCTGTTTTTT.

The V gene is TRBV19, the J gene TRBJ2-2, with 9 bases fitting TRBD2. The V gene end was trimmed by 5 bases and the J gene end by 4 bases; junction bases not matched to a gene: 14. CDR1 and CDR2 (germline): LNHDA, SQIVND (reference sequence). There are 18 residues in the CDR3. The CDR3 spells CASSYQGYAGGPTGELFF. CDR3 DNA sequence: TGTGCCAGTAGTTACCAGGGATACGCGGGAGGGCCCACCGGGGAGCTGTTTTTT. The full variable domain, completed using reference TRBV19 and TRBJ2-2, is DGGITQSPKYLFRKEGQNVTLSCEQNLNHDAMYWYRQDPGQGLRLIYYSQIVNDFQKGDIAEGYSVSREKKESFPLTVTSAQKNPTAFYLCASSYQGYAGGPTGELFFGEGSRLTVL.

The chain combines TRBV7-9 with TRBJ2-7; 12 bases agree with TRBD2. V shed 5 bases, J shed 10 bases, and the junction held 6 bases outside the gene matches. This CDR3 has 13 residues. Germline CDR1 is SEHNR and CDR2 is FQNEAQ (reference sequence). CDR3 sequence (DNA): TGTGCCAGCAGCCTACGACTAGCGGGAGCTCAGTACTTC. Its protein product is CASSLRLAGAQYF.

J is TRBJ2-5 and V is TRBV29-1, with TRBD2 identical over 11 bases. The V gene end was trimmed by 8 bases and the J gene end by 5 bases; junction bases not matched to a gene: 16. CDR3 length: 16 amino acids. The V gene's germline CDR1 is SQVTM and CDR2 ANQGSEA. CDR3 protein: CSIAGLAGGPRETQYF. The DNA of the CDR3 is TGCAGCATTGCGGGGCTAGCGGGAGGCCCACGGGAGACCCAGTACTTC.

The chain joins TRBV12-2 to TRBJ1-5; no check of the table's D call, TRBD1, against the DNA was made. TRBV12-2 counts as a pseudogene. The CDR3 is made up of 17 amino acids. CDR3 nucleotide sequence: TGTGCAAGTCGCTTAGCGAATATGACAGCGAACAATCAGCCCCAGCATTTT. The encoded protein is CASRLANMTANNQPQHF.

The table lists this clone with a few counts. The chain is built from TRBV29-1 and TRBJ2-5; the match to TRBD1 covers 9 bases. The CDR3 extends over 12 amino acids. Trimming at V came to 3 bases and at J to 11 bases, leaving 7 bases not matched to a gene. CDR1 is SQVTM, CDR2 ANQGSEA, per germline. The CDR3 here is CSVEGQGNEQYF. CDR3 DNA: TGCAGCGTTGAGGGACAGGGCAATGAGCAGTACTTC. The full variable domain, completed using reference TRBV29-1 and TRBJ2-5, is SAVISQKPSRDICQRGTSLTIQCQVDSQVTMMFWYRQQPGQSLTLIATANQGSEATYESGFVIDKFPISRPNLTFSTLTVSNMSPEDSSIYLCSVEGQGNEQYFGPGTRLLVL.